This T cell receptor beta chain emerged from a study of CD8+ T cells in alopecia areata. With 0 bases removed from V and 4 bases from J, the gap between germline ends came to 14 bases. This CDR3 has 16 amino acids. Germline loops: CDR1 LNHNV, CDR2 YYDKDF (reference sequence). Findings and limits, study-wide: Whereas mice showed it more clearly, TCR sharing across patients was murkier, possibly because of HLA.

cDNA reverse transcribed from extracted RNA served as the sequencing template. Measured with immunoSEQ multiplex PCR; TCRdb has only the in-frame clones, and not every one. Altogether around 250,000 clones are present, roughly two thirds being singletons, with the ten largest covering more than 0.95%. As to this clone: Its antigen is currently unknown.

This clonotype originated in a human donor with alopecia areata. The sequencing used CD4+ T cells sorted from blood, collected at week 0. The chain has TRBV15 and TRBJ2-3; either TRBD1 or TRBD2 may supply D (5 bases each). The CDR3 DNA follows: TGTGCCACCAGCAGAGAATACAGGAGGAAGGCAGATACGCAGTATTTT. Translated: CATSREYRRKADTQYF.